These 26 T cell receptor beta chains came from one sample sequenced in a study of CD8+ T cells in alopecia areata. RNA extraction was followed by reverse transcription into cDNA, which acted as the sequencing template. Profiling relied on immunoSEQ multiplex PCR, and the TCRdb table lists in-frame clones only, not all of them. Seen here are about 120,000 clones, approximately 60% observed once, and the top ten hold 2.5% to 3%. Specimen: CD4+ T cells sorted from blood. Receptors were obtained from a human donor in good health.

The genes are TRBV29-1 and TRBJ2-5; D call uncertain. The CDR3 is made up of 12 amino acids. The germline CDR1 and CDR2 sequences are SQVTM and ANQGSEA. Deletions cut 4 bases from V and 5 bases from J, with 11 bases between. The CDR3 nucleotides read TGCAGCGTTGGAAGTCTCGTCGAGACCCAGTACTTC. This translates into CSVGSLVETQYF.

J is TRBJ2-2 and V is TRBV30; D not certain. The CDR3 is made up of 13 amino acids. Trimming left V 5 bases short and J 1 base short, with 8 bases between. Germline V gene data show CDR1 as GTSNPN and CDR2 as SVGIG (reference sequence). The CDR3 spells CAWSTKNTGELFF. The CDR3 DNA follows: TGTGCCTGGTCTACGAAGAACACCGGGGAGCTGTTTTTT.

The V call is TRBV30, the J call TRBJ1-4, with D hard to call. Looked up from germline, CDR1 is GTSNPN and CDR2 is SVGIG (reference sequence). The CDR3 extends over 14 amino acids. Trimming stripped 0 bases from V and 0 bases from J, with 5 bases between. Here the CDR3 DNA reads TGTGCCTGGAGTGTAGGAGCAACTAATGAAAAACTGTTTTTT. Translation gives CAWSVGATNEKLFF. The full variable domain, with the rest looked up from reference TRBV30 and TRBJ1-4, is SQTIHQWPATLVQPVGSPLSLECTVEGTSNPNLYWYRQAAGRGLQLLFYSVGIGQISSEVPQNLSASRPQDRQFILSSKKLLLSDSGFYLCAWSVGATNEKLFFGSGTQLSVL.

The rearrangement joins TRBV10-3 to TRBJ1-2, with a possible D match to TRBD1 (6 bases). V lost 0 bases to trimming and J lost 8 bases, with 10 bases between them. In germline, CDR1 is ENHRY, CDR2 SYGVKD. The length of the CDR3 is 13 residues. CDR3 nucleotide sequence: TGTGCCATCAGTGAGTCAGGGGGGAGAGGCTACACCTTC. Translation gives CAISESGGRGYTF.

In this sample, this clone turned up a few times. The same CDR3 arises from other DNA sequences in this sample as well. The gene calls are TRBV29-1 and TRBJ2-7; unclear D gene. The CDR3 spans 11 residues. Trimming took off 5 bases at V and 1 base at J, with 6 bases between the two ends. Germline CDR1 SQVTM, CDR2 ANQGSEA. The CDR3 region is CSVRVSYEQYF. The DNA of the CDR3 is TGCAGCGTTCGAGTTTCCTACGAGCAGTACTTC.

V is TRBV15 and J is TRBJ2-7; 9 nucleotides match TRBD1. Trimming removed 4 bases from V and 7 bases from J; junction bases left unmatched: 11. Germline CDR1 LNHNV, CDR2 YYDKDF (reference sequence). The CDR3 length is 15 residues. Here the CDR3 DNA reads TGTGCCACCAGCATTGGTGGGACAGGGACCGGAGAGCAGTACTTC. Amino acid sequence: CATSIGGTGTGEQYF.

Comment on this clone: One end of the junction does not line up with germline, which may come from a read error. The chain employs TRBV7-3 and TRBJ2-3; possibly TRBD1 for D (8 bases). The V gene's germline CDR1 is SGHTA and CDR2 FQGTGA. The CDR3 contains 16 residues. The chain's CDR3 is CASSLTGGGSTDTQYF. The CDR3 region has the DNA TGCGCCAGCAGCTTAACAGGGGGAGGGAGCACAGATACGCAGTATTTT.

This clone was counted only a few times. This sequence joins TRBV6-6 and TRBJ2-1; D remains unclear. Trimming shortened V by 6 bases and J by 10 bases, and 13 bases separated the two germline ends. This CDR3 has 12 residues. Germline V gives CDR1 MNHNY, CDR2 SVGAGI (reference sequence). In nucleotides, the CDR3 is TGTGCCAGCAGCTCGATTGGTAAGGAGCAGTTCTTC. Its translation: CASSSIGKEQFF.

This clone was counted only a few times. J is TRBJ2-7 and V is TRBV10-3, with a tentative D call TRBD2 (5 bases). Germline lookup yields CDR1 ENHRY and CDR2 SYGVKD. This CDR3 region has 13 residues. Trimming took off 4 bases at V and 5 bases at J, with 12 bases between the two ends. The CDR3 region has the DNA TGTGCCATCAGTGGAGATGAGGGCGACGAGCAGTACTTC. This translates into CAISGDEGDEQYF.

This chain connects TRBV27 to TRBJ1-6; D gene unclear. Trimming shortened V by 6 bases and J by 0 bases, and 0 bases separated the two germline ends. There are 12 residues in the CDR3. The germline V gene has CDR1 MNHEY and CDR2 SMNVEV (reference sequence). CDR3 nucleotides: TGTGCCAGCAGCTCCTATAATTCACCCCTCCACTTT. Translating gives CASSSYNSPLHF.

The J gene is TRBJ1-2, the V gene TRBV2; 7 bases align to TRBD1. The trim removed 7 bases at V and 7 bases at J, leaving 12 bases unmatched. This CDR3 has 14 amino acids. CDR1 is SNHLY, CDR2 FYNNEI, per germline. The CDR3 bases are TGTGCCAGCATGCTCGAGACAGGGTTTAGTGGCTACACCTTC. This sequence encodes CASMLETGFSGYTF.

This clone appeared a single time. The V and J genes are TRBV5-1 and TRBJ1-6, with D possibly being TRBD1 (6 bases). Per the germline V gene, CDR1 is SGHRS and CDR2 is YFSETQ. V shed 3 bases and J shed 7 bases, with 20 bases lying between them. The CDR3 is 17 residues long. The CDR3 sequence is CASSSEHTGFGNSPLHF. The CDR3 DNA is TGCGCCAGCAGCTCAGAACATACAGGGTTTGGGAATTCACCCCTCCACTTT.

This clone was seen a handful of times. The chain carries TRBV2 and TRBJ1-5; D not resolved. The germline V gene encodes CDR1 SNHLY and CDR2 FYNNEI. This CDR3 is 13 amino acids long. Trimming left V 6 bases short and J 4 bases short, with 10 bases between. The CDR3 is CASRSRGNQPQHF. The CDR3 DNA sequence: TGTGCCAGCAGGTCCCGGGGAAATCAGCCCCAGCATTTT.

The rearrangement joins TRBV30 to TRBJ1-1; D might be TRBD1 (6 bases). CDR1 and CDR2 from the germline V gene are GTSNPN and SVGIG (reference sequence). This CDR3 spans 14 amino acids. V dropped 0 bases and J dropped 4 bases, with 12 bases sitting between them. The CDR3 nucleotides are TGTGCCTGGAGTGTTGGGCAGGGGTTCACTGAAGCTTTCTTT. It codes for CAWSVGQGFTEAFF.

J is TRBJ2-5 and V is TRBV30; D is undetermined. CDR3 length: 14 residues. V lost 0 bases and J lost 5, with 13 bases in between. Germline V gives CDR1 GTSNPN, CDR2 SVGIG (reference sequence). Here the CDR3 DNA reads TGTGCCTGGAGTGTAAACGACCCCCGGGAGACCCAGTACTTC. The encoded protein is CAWSVNDPRETQYF.

The chain couples TRBV7-2 to TRBJ2-5, with TRBD2 identical over 12 bases. This CDR3 is built from 14 residues. CDR1 is SGHTA, CDR2 FQGNSA, per germline. Trimming at V came to 6 bases and at J to 2 bases, leaving 1 base not matched to a gene. CDR3 DNA: TGTGCCAGCAGACTAGCGGGGGGTCAAGAGACCCAGTACTTC. Its translation: CASRLAGGQETQYF.

This clone was counted only a few times. V is TRBV28 and J is TRBJ2-7; D is perhaps TRBD1 (5 bases). CDR1 MDHEN and CDR2 SYDVKM come from the germline V gene. The CDR3 contains 13 residues. The ends were cut back, 5 bases at V and 2 bases at J, with 10 bases in the middle. The chain's CDR3 is CASSPGFTYEQYF. CDR3 sequence (DNA): TGTGCCAGCAGTCCAGGGTTCACCTACGAGCAGTACTTC.

This rearrangement joins TRBV19 to TRBJ1-1; D uncertain. V was trimmed by 3 bases and J by 4 bases, leaving 12 bases between them. The germline CDR1 and CDR2 sequences are LNHDA and SQIVND (reference sequence). This CDR3 has 14 residues. Written as DNA, the CDR3 is TGTGCCAGTAGTATCCAGCCGGTGAGCACTGAAGCTTTCTTT. Its protein is CASSIQPVSTEAFF. Full variable domain (outside the CDR3, taken from reference TRBV19 and TRBJ1-1): DGGITQSPKYLFRKEGQNVTLSCEQNLNHDAMYWYRQDPGQGLRLIYYSQIVNDFQKGDIAEGYSVSREKKESFPLTVTSAQKNPTAFYLCASSIQPVSTEAFFGQGTRLTVV.

CDR3 in amino acids: CAWSVNPGRGTEAFF. Written as DNA, the CDR3 is TGTGCCTGGAGTGTCAACCCCGGGCGCGGGACTGAAGCTTTCTTT. This rearrangement joins TRBV30 to TRBJ1-1, with D hard to call. This CDR3 has 15 residues. Germline CDR1 and CDR2: GTSNPN and SVGIG (reference sequence). Trimming left V 0 bases short and J 5 bases short, with 16 bases between.

This clone appeared a single time. The rearrangement joins TRBV29-1 to TRBJ2-4; D is unclear. Germline V gene lookup returns CDR1 SQVTM and CDR2 ANQGSEA. Trimming removed 2 bases at V and 0 bases at J, with 14 bases between. CDR3 length: 16 residues. The CDR3 sequence is CSVELFSGLAKNIQYF. CDR3 nucleotide sequence: TGCAGCGTTGAATTGTTTTCCGGTCTAGCCAAAAACATTCAGTACTTC. Full variable domain (missing parts from reference TRBV29-1 and TRBJ2-4): SAVISQKPSRDICQRGTSLTIQCQVDSQVTMMFWYRQQPGQSLTLIATANQGSEATYESGFVIDKFPISRPNLTFSTLTVSNMSPEDSSIYLCSVELFSGLAKNIQYFGAGTRLSVL.

J is TRBJ2-7 and V is TRBV4-2; D perhaps matches TRBD2 (6 bases). The V gene lost 11 bases and the J gene lost 9 bases, with 17 bases spanning the gap. The V gene's germline CDR1 is LGHNA and CDR2 YNFKEQ. The CDR3 extends over 11 amino acids. The CDR3 region has the DNA TGTGCCTCTGGGCGGGAAGGGCGGCAGTACTTC. This gives the protein CASGREGRQYF.

The chain joins TRBV2 to TRBJ2-2; tentatively, D is TRBD2 (5 bases). Deletions cut 8 bases from V and 0 bases from J, with 13 bases between. CDR3 length: 15 amino acids. Germline CDR1 and CDR2: SNHLY and FYNNEI. The CDR3 spells CASQSTTANTGELFF. DNA for the CDR3: TGTGCCAGCCAATCGACTACCGCGAACACCGGGGAGCTGTTTTTT.

V usage is TRBV4-2 and J usage is TRBJ1-5; maybe TRBD1 (5 bases). Between the trimmed V and J ends, which lost 0 bases and 6 bases, there was a span of 12 bases. This CDR3 has 15 residues. Germline V lookup: CDR1 LGHNA, CDR2 YNFKEQ. The CDR3 DNA reads TGTGCCAGCAGCCAAGATTATGGGGGGGTTCAGCCCCAGCATTTT. Its translation is CASSQDYGGVQPQHF.

V is TRBV30 and J is TRBJ2-5; TRBD2 might be the D (6 bases). The V gene lost 2 bases and the J gene lost 4 bases, with 20 bases spanning the gap. The CDR3 extends over 16 amino acids. Germline values: CDR1 GTSNPN, CDR2 SVGIG (reference sequence). Here the CDR3 reads CAWSPTGTAWGETQYF. The CDR3 DNA sequence: TGTGCCTGGAGTCCTACCGGGACTGCCTGGGGAGAGACCCAGTACTTC.

The chain recombines TRBV30 with TRBJ2-5; 9 bases agree with TRBD1. This CDR3 has 13 residues. Germline CDR1 and CDR2: GTSNPN and SVGIG (reference sequence). With V trimmed by 5 bases and J by 6 bases, 7 bases remained unmatched. CDR3: CAWGTGGAKTQYF. Here the CDR3 DNA reads TGTGCCTGGGGAACAGGGGGCGCGAAGACCCAGTACTTC.

The chain combines TRBV11-3 with TRBJ1-1; no clear D. The germline gives CDR1 SGHNT, CDR2 YENEEA. V lost 8 bases to trimming and J lost 4 bases, with 11 bases between them. The CDR3 is 12 amino acids. CDR3 DNA: TGTGCCAGCGTGGGTGAGGGCACTGAAGCTTTCTTT. It specifies CASVGEGTEAFF.